This T cell receptor beta chain was identified in a study of shared clonotypes between healthy human individuals. The method was immunoSEQ multiplex PCR; TCRdb's version includes in-frame clones alone and lacks a portion of them. The data contain 2 million to 2.5 million clones, almost 96% of them singletons. Trimming cost V 3 bases and J 5 bases; bases outside gene matches: 9. This CDR3 is 18 amino acids long. Germline CDR1 MNHEY, CDR2 SMNVEV (reference sequence). The chain has TRBV27 and TRBJ2-2, with TRBD2 matching over 13 bases. This receptor was identified in a man aged 18 to 30 in good health. Sequenced sample: naive CD4+ T cells sorted from blood. Noted subset: CD45RA+ positively selected. CDR3 sequence reads: CASSFTTGTSGVTGELFF. The CDR3 region has the DNA TGTGCCAGCAGTTTTACGACCGGGACTAGCGGGGTAACCGGGGAGCTGTTTTTT.